These 5 T cell receptor beta chains were sequenced from one sample in a study of PD-L1 blockade in urothelial cancer. Sequenced by immunoSEQ multiplex PCR; TCRdb stores in-frame clones only, minus some. This repertoire shows about 100,000 clones, 91% found once; its top ten account for just over 0.9%. Sequenced material: PBMCs, taken around atezolizumab (anti-PD-L1) treatment. These receptor sequences come from a woman of 80 years or more with urothelial cancer.

The rearrangement uses TRBV28 and TRBJ1-1, with D unresolved. Trimming stripped 6 bases from V and 0 bases from J, with 5 bases between. Germline V gene lookup returns CDR1 MDHEN and CDR2 SYDVKM. The CDR3 extends over 12 amino acids. This CDR3 is CASRQVNTEAFF. The CDR3 region has the DNA TGTGCCAGCAGACAAGTGAACACTGAAGCTTTCTTT.

V is TRBV11-2 and J is TRBJ2-7, with D possibly matching TRBD2 (6 bases). V gave up 4 bases and J gave up 4 bases, with 17 bases separating them. This CDR3 is built from 15 residues. Looked up from germline, CDR1 is SGHAT and CDR2 is FQNNGV. The chain's CDR3 is CASSSLPAAGYEQYF. CDR3 sequence (DNA): TGTGCCAGCAGCTCCCTGCCCGCCGCGGGGTACGAGCAGTACTTC. The variable domain in full, completed from reference TRBV11-2 and TRBJ2-7, reads EAGVAQSPRYKIIEKRQSVAFWCNPISGHATLYWYQQILGQGPKLLIQFQNNGVVDDSQLPKDRFSAERLKGVDSTLKIQPAKLEDSAVYLCASSSLPAAGYEQYFGPGTRLTVT.

The chain combines TRBV4-1 with TRBJ2-3; D perhaps matches TRBD2 (6 bases). This CDR3 region has 12 residues. V gave up 7 bases and J gave up 6 bases, with 11 bases separating them. Germline CDR1 MGHRA, CDR2 YSYEKL. In DNA form, the CDR3 reads TGCGCCAGCACCTCGGGGGTCGATACGCAGTATTTT. It specifies CASTSGVDTQYF.

Points on this clone: Distinct nucleotide sequences in the sample also encode this CDR3. The chain couples TRBV5-1 to TRBJ2-1; D remains unclear. Germline V gene sequence: CDR1 SGHRS, CDR2 YFSETQ. V dropped 2 bases and J dropped 6 bases, with 3 bases sitting between them. This CDR3 is 11 amino acids long. CDR3 nucleotides: TGCGCCAGCAGCTTCAGCAATGAGCAGTTCTTC. It codes for CASSFSNEQFF.

J is TRBJ2-1 and V is TRBV28; D perhaps matches TRBD2 (6 bases). Per germline, CDR1 MDHEN and CDR2 SYDVKM. Trimming removed 3 bases at V and 6 bases at J, with 21 bases between. This CDR3 has 17 residues. The chain's CDR3 is CASSFEVAAPGFNEQFF. CDR3 DNA: TGTGCCAGCAGTTTTGAGGTAGCGGCGCCCGGGTTCAATGAGCAGTTCTTC.